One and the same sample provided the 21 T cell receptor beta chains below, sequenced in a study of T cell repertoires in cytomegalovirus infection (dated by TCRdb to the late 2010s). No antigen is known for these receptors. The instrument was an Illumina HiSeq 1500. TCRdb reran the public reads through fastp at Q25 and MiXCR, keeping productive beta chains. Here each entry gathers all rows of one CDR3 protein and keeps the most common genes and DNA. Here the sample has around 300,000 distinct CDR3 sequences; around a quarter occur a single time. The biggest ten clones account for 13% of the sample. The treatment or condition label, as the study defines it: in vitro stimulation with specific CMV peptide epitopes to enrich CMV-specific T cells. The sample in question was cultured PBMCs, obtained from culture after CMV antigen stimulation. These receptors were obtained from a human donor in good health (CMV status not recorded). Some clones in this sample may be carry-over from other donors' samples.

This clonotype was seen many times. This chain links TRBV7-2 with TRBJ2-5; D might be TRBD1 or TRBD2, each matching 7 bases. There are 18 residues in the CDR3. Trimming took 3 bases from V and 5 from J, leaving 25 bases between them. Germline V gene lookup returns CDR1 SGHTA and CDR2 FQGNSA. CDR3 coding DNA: TGTGCCAGCAGCTTTATTGGATCCAGCGGGACAGTGAAGGAGACCCAGTACTTC. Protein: CASSFIGSSGTVKETQYF. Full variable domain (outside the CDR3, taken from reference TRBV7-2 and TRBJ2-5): GAGVSQSPSNKVTEKGKDVELRCDPISGHTALYWYRQSLGQGLEFLIYFQGNSAPDKSGLPSDRFSAERTGGSVSTLTIQRTQQEDSAVYLCASSFIGSSGTVKETQYFGPGTRLLVL.

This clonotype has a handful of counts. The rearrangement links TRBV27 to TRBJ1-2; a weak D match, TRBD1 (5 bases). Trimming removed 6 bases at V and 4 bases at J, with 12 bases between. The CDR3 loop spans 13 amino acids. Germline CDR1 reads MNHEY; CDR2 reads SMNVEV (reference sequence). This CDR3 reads CASSDGTIYGYTF. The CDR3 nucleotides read TGTGCCAGCAGCGATGGGACCATCTATGGCTACACCTTC.

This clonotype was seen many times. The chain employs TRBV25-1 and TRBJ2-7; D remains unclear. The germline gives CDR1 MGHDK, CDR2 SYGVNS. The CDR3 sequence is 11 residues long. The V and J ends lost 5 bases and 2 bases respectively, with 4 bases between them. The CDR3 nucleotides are TGTGCCAGCAGTACAGCCTACGAGCAGTACTTC. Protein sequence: CASSTAYEQYF.

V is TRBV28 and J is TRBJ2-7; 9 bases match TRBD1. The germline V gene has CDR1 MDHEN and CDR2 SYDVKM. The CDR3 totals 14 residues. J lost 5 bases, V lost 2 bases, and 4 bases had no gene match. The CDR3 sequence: CASSLGDRENEQYF. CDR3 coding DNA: TGTGCCAGCAGTTTAGGGGACAGGGAAAACGAGCAGTACTTC.

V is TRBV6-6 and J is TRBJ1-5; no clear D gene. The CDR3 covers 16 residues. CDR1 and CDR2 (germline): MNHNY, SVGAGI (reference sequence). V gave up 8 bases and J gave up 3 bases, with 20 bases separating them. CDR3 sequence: CASHRSAQTSNQPQHF. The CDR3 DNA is TGTGCCAGCCATCGCAGTGCGCAGACCTCCAATCAGCCCCAGCATTTT.

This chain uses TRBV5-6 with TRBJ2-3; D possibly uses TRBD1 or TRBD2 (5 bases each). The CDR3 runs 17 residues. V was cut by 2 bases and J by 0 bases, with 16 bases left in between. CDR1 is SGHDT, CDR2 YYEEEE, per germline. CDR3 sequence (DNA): TGTGCCAGCAGCTTACGCCCGGGAAGGGGAAGCACAGATACGCAGTATTTT. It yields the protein CASSLRPGRGSTDTQYF. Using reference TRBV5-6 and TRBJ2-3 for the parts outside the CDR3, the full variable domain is DAGVTQSPTHLIKTRGQQVTLRCSPKSGHDTVSWYQQALGQGPQFIFQYYEEEERQRGNFPDRFSGHQFPNYSSELNVNALLLGDSALYLCASSLRPGRGSTDTQYFGPGTRLTVL.

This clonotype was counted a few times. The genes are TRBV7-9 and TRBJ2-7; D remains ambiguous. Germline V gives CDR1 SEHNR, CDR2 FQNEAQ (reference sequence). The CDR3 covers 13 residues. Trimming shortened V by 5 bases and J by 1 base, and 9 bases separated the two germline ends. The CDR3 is CASSARLSYEQYV. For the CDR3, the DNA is TGTGCCAGCAGCGCTAGGTTATCCTACGAGCAGTACGTC.

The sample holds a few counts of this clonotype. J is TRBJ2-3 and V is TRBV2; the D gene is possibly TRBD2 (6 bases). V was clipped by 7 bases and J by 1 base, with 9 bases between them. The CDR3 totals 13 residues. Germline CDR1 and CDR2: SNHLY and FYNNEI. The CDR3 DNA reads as TGTGCCAGCAAGACTAGAGGCACAGATACGCAGTATTTT. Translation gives CASKTRGTDTQYF. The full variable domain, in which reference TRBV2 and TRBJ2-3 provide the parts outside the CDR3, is EPEVTQTPSHQVTQMGQEVILRCVPISNHLYFYWYRQILGQKVEFLVSFYNNEISEKSEIFDDQFSVERPDGSNFTLKIRSTKLEDSAMYFCASKTRGTDTQYFGPGTRLTVL.

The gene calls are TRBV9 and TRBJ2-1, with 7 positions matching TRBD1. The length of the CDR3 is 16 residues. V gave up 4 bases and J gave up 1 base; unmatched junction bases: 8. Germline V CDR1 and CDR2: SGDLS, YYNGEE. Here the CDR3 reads CASSTRQGQSYNEQFF. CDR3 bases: TGTGCCAGCAGCACCAGACAGGGTCAATCCTACAATGAGCAGTTCTTC.

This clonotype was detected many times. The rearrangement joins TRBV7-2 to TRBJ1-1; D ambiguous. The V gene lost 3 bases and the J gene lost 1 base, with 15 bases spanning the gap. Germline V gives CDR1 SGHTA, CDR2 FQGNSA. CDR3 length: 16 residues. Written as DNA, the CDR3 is TGTGCCAGCAGCTTTCCCGTAGACAAGACGAACACTGAAGCTTTCTTT. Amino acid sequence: CASSFPVDKTNTEAFF.

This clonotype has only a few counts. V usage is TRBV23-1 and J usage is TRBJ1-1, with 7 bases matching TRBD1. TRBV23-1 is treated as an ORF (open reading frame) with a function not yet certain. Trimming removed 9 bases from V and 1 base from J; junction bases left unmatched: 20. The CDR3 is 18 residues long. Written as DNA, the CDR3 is TGCGCCAGTCCCCACCCTCACCGACAGGGCTGGGAGAACACTGAAGCTTTCTTT. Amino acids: CASPHPHRQGWENTEAFF.

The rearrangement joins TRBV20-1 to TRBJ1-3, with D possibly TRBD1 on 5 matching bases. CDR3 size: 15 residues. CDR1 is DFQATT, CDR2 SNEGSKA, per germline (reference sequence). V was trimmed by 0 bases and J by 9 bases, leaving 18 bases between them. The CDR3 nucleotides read TGCAGTGCTAGAGATCGCAATTTTTGGGGCAGCACCATATATTTT. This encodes CSARDRNFWGSTIYF.

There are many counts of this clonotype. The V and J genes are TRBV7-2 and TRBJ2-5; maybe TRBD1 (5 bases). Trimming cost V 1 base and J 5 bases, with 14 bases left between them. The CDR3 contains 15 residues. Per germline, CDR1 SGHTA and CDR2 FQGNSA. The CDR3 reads CASSLGTTGWETQYF. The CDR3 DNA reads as TGTGCCAGCAGCTTAGGGACAACGGGCTGGGAGACCCAGTACTTC.

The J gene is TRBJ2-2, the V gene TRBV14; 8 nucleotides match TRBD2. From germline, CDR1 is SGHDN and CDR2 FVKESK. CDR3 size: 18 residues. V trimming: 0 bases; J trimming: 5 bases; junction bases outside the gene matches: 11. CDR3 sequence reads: CASSQDRSSGRHTGELFF. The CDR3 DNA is TGTGCCAGCAGCCAAGATCGCTCCAGCGGGAGACATACCGGGGAGCTGTTTTTT.

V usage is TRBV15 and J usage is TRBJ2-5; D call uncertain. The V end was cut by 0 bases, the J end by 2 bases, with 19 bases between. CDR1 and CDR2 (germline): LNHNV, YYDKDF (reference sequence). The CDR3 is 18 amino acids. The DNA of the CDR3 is TGTGCCACCAGCAGAGACTCCACCGACGGACCACTACAAGAGACCCAGTACTTC. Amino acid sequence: CATSRDSTDGPLQETQYF.

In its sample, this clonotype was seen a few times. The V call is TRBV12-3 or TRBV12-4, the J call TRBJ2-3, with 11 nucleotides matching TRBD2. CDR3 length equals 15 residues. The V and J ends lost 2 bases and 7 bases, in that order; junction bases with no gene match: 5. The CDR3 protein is CASSLLASGRNTQYF. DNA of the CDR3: TGTGCCAGCAGTTTATTGGCTAGCGGGAGGAATACGCAGTATTTT.

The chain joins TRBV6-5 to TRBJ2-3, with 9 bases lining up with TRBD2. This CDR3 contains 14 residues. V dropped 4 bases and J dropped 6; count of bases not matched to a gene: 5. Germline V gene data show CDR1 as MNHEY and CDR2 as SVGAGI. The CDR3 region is CASSLAGETDTQYF. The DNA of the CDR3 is TGTGCCAGCAGTTTAGCGGGAGAGACGGATACGCAGTATTTT.

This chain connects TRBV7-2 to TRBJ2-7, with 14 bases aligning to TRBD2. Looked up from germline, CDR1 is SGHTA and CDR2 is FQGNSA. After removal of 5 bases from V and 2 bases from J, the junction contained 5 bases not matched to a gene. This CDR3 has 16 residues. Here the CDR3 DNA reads TGTGCCAGCAGCGGACTAGCGGGAGGCCTAACCTACGAGCAGTACTTC. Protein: CASSGLAGGLTYEQYF.

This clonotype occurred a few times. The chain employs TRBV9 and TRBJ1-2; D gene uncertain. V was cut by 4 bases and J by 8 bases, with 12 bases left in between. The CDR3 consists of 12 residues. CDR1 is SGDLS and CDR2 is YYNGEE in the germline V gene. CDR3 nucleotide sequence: TGTGCCAGCAGCACCGCTATGCGGGGCTACACCTTC. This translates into CASSTAMRGYTF.

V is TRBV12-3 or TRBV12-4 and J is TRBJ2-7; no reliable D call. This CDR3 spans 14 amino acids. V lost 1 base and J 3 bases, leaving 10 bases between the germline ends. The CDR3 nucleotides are TGTGCCAGCAGTTTAGGTGACTGGAGCTACGAGCAGTACTTC. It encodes CASSLGDWSYEQYF.

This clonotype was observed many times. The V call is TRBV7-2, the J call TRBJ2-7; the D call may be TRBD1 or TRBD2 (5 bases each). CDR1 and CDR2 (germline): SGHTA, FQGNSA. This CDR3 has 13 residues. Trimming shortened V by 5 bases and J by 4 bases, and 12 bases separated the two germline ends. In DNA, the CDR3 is TGTGCCAGCAGCCGAGGGGTCTTTTACGAGCAGTACTTC. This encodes CASSRGVFYEQYF.